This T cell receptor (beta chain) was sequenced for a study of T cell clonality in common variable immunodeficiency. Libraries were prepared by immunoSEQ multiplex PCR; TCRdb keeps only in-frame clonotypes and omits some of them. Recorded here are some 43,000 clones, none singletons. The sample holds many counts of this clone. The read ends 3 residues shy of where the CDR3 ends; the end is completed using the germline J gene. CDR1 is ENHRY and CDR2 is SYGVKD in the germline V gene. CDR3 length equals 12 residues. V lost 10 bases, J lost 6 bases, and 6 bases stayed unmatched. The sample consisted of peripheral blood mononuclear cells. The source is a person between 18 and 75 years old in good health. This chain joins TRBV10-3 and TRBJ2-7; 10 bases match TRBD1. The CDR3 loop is CATRQGAIEQYF. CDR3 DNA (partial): TGTGCCACCCGACAGGGGGCAATCGAG.